The clone carrying this TCR beta chain showed up many times. Its cognate antigen is unknown. CDR1 and CDR2 (germline): SQVTM, ANQGSEA. Between the trimmed V and J ends, which lost 2 bases and 0 bases, there was a span of 17 bases. This CDR3 is 16 amino acids long. This sample is drawn from a study of T-cell reconstitution after alpha-beta-depleted transplantation in children. Study-wide results and limits: Reported findings indicate that, about two months after transplant, alpha-beta T cells came from several hundred expanded clones, which were derived from non-depleted graft cells. Recipient T cells and thymic progenitors that survived gave rise to the high TCRbeta diversity observed at day 60 in some patients. It was newly produced T cells that mostly accounted for T-cell counts and diversity one year after transplant.

Preparation of the TCRbeta library was carried out with unique molecular identifiers. MiXCR was run by TCRdb on the PCR reads, yielding one entry per CDR3 protein. The sample shows some 840,000 distinct CDR3 sequences, roughly 16% of them seen only once. V is TRBV29-1 and J is TRBJ2-7, with D possibly called TRBD1 or TRBD2 (7 bases each). The input for sequencing was PBMCs, mostly from graft donor cells, taken 360 days after TCRalphabeta/CD19-depleted stem cell transplant. The TCR originated in a male patient younger than 18 who had a stem cell transplant for acute lymphoblastic leukemia, so the T cells may come from the graft donor. The CDR3, as DNA: TGCAGCGTTGAATCCAGGGGGGGTCGACGCTCCTACGAGCAGTACTTC. Protein product: CSVESRGGRRSYEQYF.